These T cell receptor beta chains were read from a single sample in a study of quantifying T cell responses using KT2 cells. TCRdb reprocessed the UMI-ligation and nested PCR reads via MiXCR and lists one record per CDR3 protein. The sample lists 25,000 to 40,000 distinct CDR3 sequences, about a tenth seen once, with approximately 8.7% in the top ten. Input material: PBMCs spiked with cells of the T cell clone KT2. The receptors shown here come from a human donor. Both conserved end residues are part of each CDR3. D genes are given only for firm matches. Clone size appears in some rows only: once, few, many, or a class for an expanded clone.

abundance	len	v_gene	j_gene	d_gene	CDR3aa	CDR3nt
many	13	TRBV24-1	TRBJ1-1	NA	CATSVPGATEAFF	TGTGCCACCAGTGTTCCAGGGGCGACTGAAGCTTTCTTT
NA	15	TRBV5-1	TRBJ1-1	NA	CASSLDGGSDTEAFF	TGCGCCAGCAGCTTGGATGGTGGGTCGGACACTGAAGCTTTCTTT
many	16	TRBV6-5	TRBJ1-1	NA	CASSRGGANMNTEAFF	TGTGCCAGCAGCCGTGGGGGGGCGAACATGAACACTGAAGCTTTCTTT
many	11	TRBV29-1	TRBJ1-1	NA	CSVVEQVRAFF	TGCAGCGTTGTGGAACAGGTACGAGCTTTCTTT
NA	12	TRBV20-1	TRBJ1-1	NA	CKMFRGNTEAFF	TGCAAGATGTTCAGGGGCAACACTGAAGCTTTCTTT
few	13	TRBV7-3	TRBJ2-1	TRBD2	CASSSDPGGEQFF	TGTGCCAGCAGCTCCGACCCGGGGGGTGAGCAGTTCTTC
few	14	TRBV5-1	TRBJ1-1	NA	CASSSQGHHTEAFF	TGCGCCAGCAGCTCACAGGGACACCACACTGAAGCTTTCTTT
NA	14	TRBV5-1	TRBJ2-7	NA	CASSLGSQAYEQYF	TGCGCCAGCAGCTTGGGATCACAGGCTTACGAGCAGTACTTC
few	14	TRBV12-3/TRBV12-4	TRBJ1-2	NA	CASRWGPFPYGYTF	TGTGCCAGCCGGTGGGGGCCCTTTCCCTATGGCTACACCTTC
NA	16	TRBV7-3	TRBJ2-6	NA	CASSLAGTSGANVLTF	TGTGCCAGCAGCTTAGCAGGGACGTCTGGGGCCAACGTCCTGACTTTC
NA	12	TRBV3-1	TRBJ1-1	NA	CASRHTNTEAFF	TGTGCCAGCAGACACACGAACACTGAAGCTTTCTTT
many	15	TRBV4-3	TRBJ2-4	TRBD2	CASSQRLAVKNIQYF	TGCGCCAGCAGCCAAAGACTAGCGGTAAAAAACATTCAGTACTTC
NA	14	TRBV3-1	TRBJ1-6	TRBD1	CASSQGQGASPLHF	TGTGCCAGCAGCCAGGGACAGGGGGCCTCACCCCTCCACTTT
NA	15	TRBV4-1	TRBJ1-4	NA	CASSLTDGAYEKLFF	TGCGCCAGCAGCCTAACAGACGGAGCTTATGAAAAACTGTTTTTT
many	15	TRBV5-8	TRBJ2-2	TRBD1	CASRRQGTSTGELFF	TGTGCCAGCAGGCGACAGGGGACGAGCACCGGGGAGCTGTTTTTT
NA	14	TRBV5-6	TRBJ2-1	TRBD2	CASSLAGAYNEQFF	TGTGCCAGCAGCCTAGCGGGAGCCTACAATGAGCAGTTCTTC
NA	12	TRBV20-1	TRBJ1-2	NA	CSARVTGLGYTF	TGCAGTGCTAGAGTAACAGGGCTGGGCTACACCTTC
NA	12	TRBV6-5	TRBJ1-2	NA	CASCRRDYGYTF	TGTGCCAGCTGCCGTAGGGACTATGGCTACACCTTC
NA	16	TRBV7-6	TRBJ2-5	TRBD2	CASSLEFQRGKETQYF	TGTGCCAGCAGCTTAGAGTTCCAGCGGGGTAAAGAGACCCAGTACTTC
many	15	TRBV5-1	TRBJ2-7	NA	CASSLESGSLYEQYF	TGCGCCAGCAGCTTGGAAAGCGGCAGCCTCTACGAGCAGTACTTC
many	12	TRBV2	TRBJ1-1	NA	CASSGRNTEAFF	TGTGCCAGCAGTGGCAGGAACACTGAAGCTTTCTTT
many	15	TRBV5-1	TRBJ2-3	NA	CASSLFTQEGGTQYF	TGCGCCAGCAGCTTGTTCACGCAGGAGGGGGGTACGCAGTATTTT
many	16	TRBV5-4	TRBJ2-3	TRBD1	CASSPRTGYGTDTQYF	TGTGCCAGCAGCCCCCGGACAGGGTACGGCACAGATACGCAGTATTTT
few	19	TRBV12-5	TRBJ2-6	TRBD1	CASGLVLGTGASGANVLTF	TGTGCTAGTGGTTTGGTACTGGGGACAGGGGCCTCTGGGGCCAACGTCCTGACTTTC
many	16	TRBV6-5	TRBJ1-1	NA	CASSYSVPGQNTEAFF	TGTGCCAGCAGTTACTCGGTTCCAGGCCAGAACACTGAAGCTTTCTTT
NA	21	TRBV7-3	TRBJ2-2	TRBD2	CASSPLHSSGRARGNTGELFF	TGTGCCAGCAGCCCCCTCCACTCTAGCGGGAGAGCTCGCGGGAACACCGGGGAGCTGTTTTTT
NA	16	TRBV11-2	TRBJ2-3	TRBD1	CASSSTRTGGTDTQYF	TGTGCCAGCAGCTCCACGAGGACAGGGGGTACAGATACGCAGTATTTT
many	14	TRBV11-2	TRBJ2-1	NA	CASSLSAVSDEQFF	TGTGCCAGCAGCTTGAGCGCGGTCTCGGATGAGCAGTTCTTC
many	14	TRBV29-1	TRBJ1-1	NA	CSVELGLGNTEAFF	TGCAGCGTTGAGCTGGGGCTGGGGAACACTGAAGCTTTCTTT
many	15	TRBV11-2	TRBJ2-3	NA	CASSFEGGPTDTQYF	TGTGCCAGCAGCTTCGAGGGGGGCCCCACAGATACGCAGTATTTT
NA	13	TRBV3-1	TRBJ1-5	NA	CASSPNGNQPQHF	TGTGCCAGCAGCCCCAACGGCAATCAGCCCCAGCATTTT
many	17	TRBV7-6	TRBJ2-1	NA	CASSSLQGGRPNNEQFF	TGTGCCAGCAGCTCCCTTCAGGGGGGGAGGCCGAACAATGAGCAGTTCTTC
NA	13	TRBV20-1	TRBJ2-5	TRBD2	CSVVGGGEETQYF	TGCAGTGTCGTCGGGGGAGGGGAAGAGACCCAGTACTTC
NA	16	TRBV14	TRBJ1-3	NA	CASSTDRWGSGNTIYF	TGTGCCAGCAGCACGGACAGATGGGGCTCTGGAAACACCATATATTTT
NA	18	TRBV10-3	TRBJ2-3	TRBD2	CAIRLAGGPYMGTDTQYF	TGTGCCATCAGACTAGCGGGGGGGCCTTACATGGGCACAGATACGCAGTATTTT